The sequence of this TCR beta chain was determined in a study of blood T cell repertoires in COVID-19. As for the study in general: From T cells, B-cell-depleted T cells, or PBMCs came the material, which was cDNA or gDNA.

Per the original methods: Quantification of nucleated cells was approximated via reference gene primer amplification. The method was immunoSEQ multiplex PCR; TCRdb's version includes in-frame clones alone and lacks a portion of them. That table gives V, J and clone size, and the DNA gave D and trimming. Seen here are 150,000 to 200,000 clones, more than 65% observed once, and the top ten hold 10%. The CDR3 has 15 residues. CDR1 MDHEN and CDR2 SYDVKM come from the germline V gene. The trim removed 2 bases at V and 7 bases at J, leaving 10 bases unmatched. The sample taken for sequencing was peripheral blood. The genes are TRBV28 and TRBJ1-1, with 7 bases aligning to TRBD1. The receptor was derived from a woman older than 75 with active or convalescent COVID-19. CDR3 residues: CASSLGDRVIFEAFF. The CDR3 nucleotides read TGTGCCAGCAGTTTAGGAGACAGGGTCATCTTTGAAGCTTTCTTT.